The following is a T cell receptor beta chain sequence with its context. Its antigen target is currently unknown. No much larger clone is present one base from it, and per-base qualities are unavailable. This sample stems from a study of blood T cell repertoires in COVID-19 (dated by TCRdb to between 2020 and 2021). About the study as a whole: Samples from collaborators originated in the United States, Italy and Spain and spanned both the acute and convalescent phases of COVID-19. The material from the prospective study consisted of cDNA or gDNA derived from T cells, B-cell-depleted T cells, or PBMCs. The dataset comprised deeply sampled blood TCRbeta repertoires from subjects exposed to, actively infected with, or recovered from COVID-19. A freely available public database, intended as a resource for researchers studying the immune response to SARS-CoV-2, is where the repertoires were released. Samples were obtained from the ongoing ImmuneRACE study (first 160 participants) and from 1,254 subjects provided by 6 global collaborators. Nearly every sample came with metadata listing a de-identified subject ID, COVID-19 status, age in years and sex. Where available, HLA class I and class II types were taken from metadata supplied by the sample provider and were not determined by assay-based typing. Overall results and qualifications from the work: The amount of clinical and demographic metadata varied by source and participant and was provided uncurated.

The immunoSEQ Assay, a bias-controlled multiplex PCR, was used to amplify TCRbeta CDR3 regions from genomic DNA. The paper's processing steps were these. The number of nucleated cells in each sample was estimated from the amplification of reference gene primers within the assay. Sequence reads were collapsed and filtered to measure the absolute abundance of every unique TCRbeta CDR3 rearrangement. For each sample, productive Simpson clonality was calculated as the square root of Simpson's diversity index over productive rearrangements. TCRdb re-hosts the immuneACCESS table, in-frame sequences only. Its copies lack some clones; in the studies checked, an unresolved V gene accounts for under half of them, and the cause for the rest is not known. V, J and clone size are taken as reported in that table, and D and trimming were inferred from the DNA itself. The sample table lists about 200,000 clones, about 86% of them with a count of one. Of the sample, 3.5% to 4.5% is held by the ten largest clones.

Including the terminal cysteine and phenylalanine, the CDR3 comprises 13 residues. Just the 39-base CDR3 DNA is kept, in frame starting at base 1. V drops 7 bases and J drops 4 bases, leaving 11 bases in between. From a lookup of the germline V gene (reference sequence), CDR1 and CDR2 are MNHEY and SMNVEV. Enrolling through a virtual design, the prospective study's participants ranged in age from roughly 18 to 89 years and lived across roughly 24 United States geographic areas. In the prospective study, participants were assigned to cohorts based on the clinical history participants reported in a screening survey and a study questionnaire. In the prospective study, mobile phlebotomists collected whole blood, serum and a nasopharyngeal or oropharyngeal swab from each participant. Additional blood draws and questionnaires over an approximately 2-month period could optionally be provided by prospective study participants. Before DNA extraction, blood samples from the prospective study were shipped at room temperature or frozen.

The chain employs TRBV27 and TRBJ2-1; the D gene is perhaps TRBD2, on 5 matching bases. The sample was PBMCs or T cells enriched from blood (not recorded which). The TCR originated in a woman in her forties with acute COVID-19. The DNA reads TGTGCCAGCAAAGTGACTATATACAATGAGCAGTTCTTC. Translated, it gives CASKVTIYNEQFF.